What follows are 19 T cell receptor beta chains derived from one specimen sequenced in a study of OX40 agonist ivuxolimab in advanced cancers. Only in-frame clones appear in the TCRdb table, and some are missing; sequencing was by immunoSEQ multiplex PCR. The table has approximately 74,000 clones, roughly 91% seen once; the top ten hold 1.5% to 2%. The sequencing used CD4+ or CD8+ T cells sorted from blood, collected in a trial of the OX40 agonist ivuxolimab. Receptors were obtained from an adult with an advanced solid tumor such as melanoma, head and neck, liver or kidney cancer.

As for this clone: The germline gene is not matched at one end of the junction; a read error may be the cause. The CDR3 region is CASSLEDIGTEASF. Here the CDR3 DNA reads TGTGCCAGCAGCTTAGAGGACATTGGCACTGAAGCTTCCTTT. The chain links TRBV7-9 to TRBJ1-1, with D perhaps matching TRBD1 (5 bases). CDR3 length: 14 amino acids. Germline-derived CDR1 and CDR2 are SEHNR and FQNEAQ (reference sequence).

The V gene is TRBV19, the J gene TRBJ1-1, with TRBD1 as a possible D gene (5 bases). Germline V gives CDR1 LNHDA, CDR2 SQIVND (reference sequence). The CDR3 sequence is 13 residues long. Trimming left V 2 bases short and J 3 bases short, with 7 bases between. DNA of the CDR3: TGTGCCAGTAGTATACAGGGTGACACTGAAGCTTTCTTT. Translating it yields CASSIQGDTEAFF.

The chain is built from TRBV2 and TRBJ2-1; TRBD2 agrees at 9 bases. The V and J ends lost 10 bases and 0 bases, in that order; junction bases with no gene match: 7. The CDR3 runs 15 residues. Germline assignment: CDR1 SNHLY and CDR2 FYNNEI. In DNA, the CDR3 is TGTGCCACCGGACTAGCGCGTAGCTCCTACAATGAGCAGTTCTTC. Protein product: CATGLARSSYNEQFF.

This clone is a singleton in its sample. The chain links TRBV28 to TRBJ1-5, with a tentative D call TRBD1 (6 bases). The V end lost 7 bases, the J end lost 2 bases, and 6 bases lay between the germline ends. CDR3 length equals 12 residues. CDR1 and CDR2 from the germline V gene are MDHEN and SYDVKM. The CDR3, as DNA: TGTGCCAGCAAGGGGGGCAATCAGCCCCAGCATTTT. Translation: CASKGGNQPQHF.

The DNA of the CDR3 is TGTGCCAGCAGGGACAGGGGAACCTACGAGCAGTACTTC. This translates into CASRDRGTYEQYF. The rearrangement links TRBV6-1 to TRBJ2-7; 9 bases are a match to TRBD1. With V trimmed by 6 bases and J by 2 bases, 2 bases remained unmatched. This CDR3 has 13 amino acids. Germline-derived CDR1 and CDR2 are MNHNS and SASEGT.

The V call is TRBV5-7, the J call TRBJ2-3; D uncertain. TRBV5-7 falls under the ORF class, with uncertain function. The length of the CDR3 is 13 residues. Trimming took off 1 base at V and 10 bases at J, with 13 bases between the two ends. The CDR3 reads CASSLKKRSAQYF. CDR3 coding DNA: TGTGCCAGCAGCTTGAAAAAGAGGTCGGCGCAGTATTTT.

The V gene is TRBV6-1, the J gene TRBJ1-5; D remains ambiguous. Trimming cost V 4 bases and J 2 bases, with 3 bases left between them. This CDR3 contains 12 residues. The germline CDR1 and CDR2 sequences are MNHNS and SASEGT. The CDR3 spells CASSGRNQPQHF. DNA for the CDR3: TGTGCCAGCAGTGGGCGCAATCAGCCCCAGCATTTT.

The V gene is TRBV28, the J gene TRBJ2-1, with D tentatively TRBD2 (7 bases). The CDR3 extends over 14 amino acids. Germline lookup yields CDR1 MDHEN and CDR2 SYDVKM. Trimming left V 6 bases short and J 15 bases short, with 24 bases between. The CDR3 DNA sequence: TGTGCCAGCAGAGGGGGAGGGGGAGGAGGCGAGTCGTTCTTC. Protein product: CASRGGGGGGESFF. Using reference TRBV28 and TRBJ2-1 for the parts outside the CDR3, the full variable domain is DVKVTQSSRYLVKRTGEKVFLECVQDMDHENMFWYRQDPGLGLRLIYFSYDVKMKEKGDIPEGYSVSREKKERFSLILESASTNQTSMYLCASRGGGGGGESFFGPGTRLTVL.

The CDR3 sequence: CASSSLAGGGVDTQYF. The CDR3 region has the DNA TGTGCCAGCAGCTCTCTAGCGGGAGGAGGTGTGGATACGCAGTATTTT. J is TRBJ2-3 and V is TRBV7-7, with 11 positions matching TRBD2. The junction had 9 bases not matched to a gene; V was cut back by 4 bases and J by 6 bases. CDR1 is SSHAT and CDR2 is FNYEAQ in the germline V gene (reference sequence). CDR3 length equals 16 residues.

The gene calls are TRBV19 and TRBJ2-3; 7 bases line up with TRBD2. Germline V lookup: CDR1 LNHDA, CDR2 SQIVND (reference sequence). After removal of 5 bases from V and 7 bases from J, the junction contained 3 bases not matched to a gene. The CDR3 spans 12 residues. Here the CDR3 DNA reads TGTGCCAGTAGTTTCGGGAGGAATACGCAGTATTTT. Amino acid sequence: CASSFGRNTQYF.

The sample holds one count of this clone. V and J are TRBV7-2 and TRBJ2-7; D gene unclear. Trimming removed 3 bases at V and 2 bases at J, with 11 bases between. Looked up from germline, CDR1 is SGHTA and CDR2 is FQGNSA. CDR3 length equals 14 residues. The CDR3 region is CASSFSPGPYEQYF. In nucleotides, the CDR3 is TGTGCCAGCAGCTTTTCCCCTGGACCCTACGAGCAGTACTTC.

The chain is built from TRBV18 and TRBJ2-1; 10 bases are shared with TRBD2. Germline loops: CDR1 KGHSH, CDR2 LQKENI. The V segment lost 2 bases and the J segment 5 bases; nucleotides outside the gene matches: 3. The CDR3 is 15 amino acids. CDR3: CASSPRTSGDNEQFF. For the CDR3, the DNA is TGTGCCAGCTCACCAAGAACTAGCGGGGACAATGAGCAGTTCTTC.

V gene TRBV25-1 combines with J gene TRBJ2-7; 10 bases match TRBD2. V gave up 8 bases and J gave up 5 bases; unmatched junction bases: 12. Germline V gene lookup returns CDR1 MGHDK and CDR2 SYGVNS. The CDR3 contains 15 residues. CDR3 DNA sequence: TGTGCCAGCGCCGACCTAGCGGGAGTATTCCACGAGCAGTACTTC. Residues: CASADLAGVFHEQYF.

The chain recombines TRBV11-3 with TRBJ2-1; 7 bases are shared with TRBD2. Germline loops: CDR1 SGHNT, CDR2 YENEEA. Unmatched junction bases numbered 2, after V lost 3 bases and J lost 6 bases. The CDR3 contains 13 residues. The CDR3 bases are TGTGCCAGCAGCTTTACGGGAGGCAATGAGCAGTTCTTC. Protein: CASSFTGGNEQFF.

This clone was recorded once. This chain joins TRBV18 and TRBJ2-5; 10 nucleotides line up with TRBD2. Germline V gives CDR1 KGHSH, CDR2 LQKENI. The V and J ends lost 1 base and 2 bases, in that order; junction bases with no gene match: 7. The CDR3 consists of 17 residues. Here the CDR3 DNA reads TGTGCCAGCTCACCACGCGGTAGCGGGGGGCCTCAAGAGACCCAGTACTTC. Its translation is CASSPRGSGGPQETQYF.

This CDR3 reads CASSFVGAFYGSGNTIYF. In nucleotides, the CDR3 is TGTGCCAGCAGCTTTGTAGGGGCCTTCTATGGCTCTGGAAACACCATATATTTT. This chain joins TRBV5-6 and TRBJ1-3, with D perhaps TRBD1 (5 bases). V was pared by 2 bases and J by 0 bases, with 18 bases between. CDR3 length: 18 amino acids. Germline loops: CDR1 SGHDT, CDR2 YYEEEE.

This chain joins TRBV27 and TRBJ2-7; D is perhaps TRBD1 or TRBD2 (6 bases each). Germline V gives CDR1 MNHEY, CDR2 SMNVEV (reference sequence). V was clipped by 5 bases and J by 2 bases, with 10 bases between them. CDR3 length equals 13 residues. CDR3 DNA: TGTGCCAGCAGTACGGGGGCGGCCTACGAGCAGTACTTC. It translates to CASSTGAAYEQYF.

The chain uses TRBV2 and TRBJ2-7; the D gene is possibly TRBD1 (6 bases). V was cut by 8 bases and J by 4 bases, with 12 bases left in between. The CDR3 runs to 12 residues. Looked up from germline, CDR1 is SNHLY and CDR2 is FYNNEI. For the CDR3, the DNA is TGTGCCAGCCAGGGGACGGCGTACGAGCAGTACTTC. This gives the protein CASQGTAYEQYF.

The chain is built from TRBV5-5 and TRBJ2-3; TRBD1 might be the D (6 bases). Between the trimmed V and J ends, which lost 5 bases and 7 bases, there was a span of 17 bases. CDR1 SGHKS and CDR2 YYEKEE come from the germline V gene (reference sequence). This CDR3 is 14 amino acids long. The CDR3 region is CASSSGTSGYTQYF. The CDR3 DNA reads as TGTGCCAGCAGTTCTGGGACATCTGGTTATACGCAGTATTTT.